This T cell receptor beta chain was profiled in a study of blood T cell repertoires in COVID-19. Study context: Donors in the United States, Italy and Spain gave samples during acute or convalescent COVID-19. T cells, B-cell-depleted T cells, or PBMCs supplied cDNA or gDNA.

With V trimmed by 10 bases and J by 6 bases, 6 bases remained unmatched. Germline CDR1 reads MNHEY; CDR2 reads SMNVEV (reference sequence). The length of the CDR3 is 14 residues. In the original processing: How many nucleated cells were present was estimated from reference gene primer amplification. Data came from immunoSEQ multiplex PCR; TCRdb stores just in-frame clones and leaves some out. V, J and clone size reflect that table, while D and trimming were determined from the DNA. Of approximately 13,000 clones listed, around 73% were seen once; the top ten hold 20% to 25%. The clonotype originates from a boy aged 2 to 10 with active or convalescent COVID-19. The V gene is TRBV27, the J gene TRBJ2-2, with 12 bases lining up with TRBD2. Sequencing used peripheral blood. CDR3 in amino acids: CATSSGGAPGELFF. The DNA of the CDR3 is TGTGCCACCTCTAGCGGGGGGGCTCCCGGGGAGCTGTTTTTT.